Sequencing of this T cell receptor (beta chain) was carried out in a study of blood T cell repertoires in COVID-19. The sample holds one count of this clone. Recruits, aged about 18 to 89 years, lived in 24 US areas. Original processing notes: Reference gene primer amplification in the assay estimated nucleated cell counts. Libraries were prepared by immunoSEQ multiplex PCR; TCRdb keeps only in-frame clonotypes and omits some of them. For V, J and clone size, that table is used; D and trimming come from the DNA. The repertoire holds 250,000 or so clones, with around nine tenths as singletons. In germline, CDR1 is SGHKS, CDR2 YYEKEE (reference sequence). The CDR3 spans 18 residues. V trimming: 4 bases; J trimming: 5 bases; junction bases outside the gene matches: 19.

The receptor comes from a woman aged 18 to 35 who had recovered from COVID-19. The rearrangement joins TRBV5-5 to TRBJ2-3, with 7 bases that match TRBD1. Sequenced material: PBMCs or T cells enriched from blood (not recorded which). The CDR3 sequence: CASSQRGPPRSMLDTQYF. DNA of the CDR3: TGTGCCAGCAGCCAAAGGGGGCCCCCTAGATCAATGTTAGATACGCAGTATTTT.